This T cell receptor beta chain emerged from a study of blood T cell repertoires in COVID-19. Study-level information: From the United States, Italy and Spain came samples of acute and convalescent COVID-19.

Original processing notes: Reference gene primer amplification gave nucleated cell count estimates. Libraries were prepared by immunoSEQ multiplex PCR; TCRdb keeps only in-frame clonotypes and omits some of them. The V and J calls and clone size are taken from that table; D and trimming were inferred from the DNA. The sample carries 90,000 to 120,000 clones, roughly 81% recorded once. Germline V lookup: CDR1 MNHEY, CDR2 SVGAGI. The germline V and J ends were trimmed by 10 bases and 2 bases, with 12 bases remaining between them. This CDR3 has 12 residues. The J gene is TRBJ2-7, the V gene TRBV6-5, with unresolved D. Material for sequencing was peripheral blood. This clonotype was sampled from a human donor in a cohort sampled during active COVID-19. The CDR3 bases are TGTGCCATCGCGACACCTCCCTACGAGCAGTACTTC. The encoded protein is CAIATPPYEQYF.